This T cell receptor (beta chain) was identified in a study of CD8+CD57+ T cells in acquired aplastic anemia. Whole-study context: Sorting CD4+ and CD8+ cells gave DNA averaging around 3 ug. There were 11 million or so reads, on average, for CD4+ cells from healthy donors.

TCR beta VDJ and CDR3 profiling used genomic DNA as template. TCRdb recomputed calls from the reads with MiXCR, one row per CDR3 protein. This sample has roughly 190,000 distinct CDR3 sequences, with roughly half found just once. At least ten counts were recorded for this clonotype. The origin of this receptor is a human donor in good health, serving as a control. The sequencing sample was made of sorted CD4+, CD8+, or CD8+CD57+ T cells (not recorded which) from PBMCs.

In nucleotides, the CDR3 is TGCAGTGCTAGGGGGAGTCTAGGTGAAAAACTGTTTTTT. Amino acid sequence: CSARGSLGEKLFF. The chain employs TRBV20-1 and TRBJ1-4; D unresolved. CDR3 length: 13 residues. V lost 3 bases and J lost 7, with 12 bases in between. Germline V gene sequence: CDR1 DFQATT, CDR2 SNEGSKA (reference sequence).